This section outlines one T cell receptor beta chain sequence together with its context. What it binds is unknown. This record belongs to a study of lymphopenia after photon versus proton radiotherapy. Germline CDR1 and CDR2: KGHSH and LQKENI. With 4 bases removed from V and 5 bases from J, the gap between germline ends came to 11 bases. The CDR3 is 14 residues long. Overall study results and limits: Under photons, naive T cells and diversity fell while effector/memory populations rose.

Repertoires were generated with immunoSEQ multiplex PCR, while TCRdb's copy carries only in-frame clones and drops some. The sample has about 49,000 clones; approximately 82% are singletons. The gene calls are TRBV18 and TRBJ2-2; D unclear. The TCR sequence derives from a man between 45 and 60 years old with gastric cancer. The specimen was peripheral blood, collected from a patient treated with photon-based radiotherapy. CDR3 in amino acids: CASSRLSVTGELFF. CDR3 DNA: TGTGCCAGCTCACGCCTCTCCGTAACCGGGGAGCTGTTTTTT.